This record concerns one T cell receptor (beta chain) sequence. Its antigen is currently unknown. Germline lookup yields CDR1 MGHDK and CDR2 SYGVNS. The CDR3 loop spans 14 amino acids. V lost 2 bases and J lost 6; bases outside the gene matches: 4. Libraries were prepared by immunoSEQ multiplex PCR; TCRdb keeps only in-frame clonotypes and omits some of them. The sample holds tens of thousands of clones, 92% seen once. This entry comes from a study of OX40 agonist ivuxolimab in advanced cancers. Study overall: Patients enrolled in dose escalation were diagnosed with hepatocellular carcinoma, melanoma, renal cell or head and neck cancer. Subjects had a mean age of around 60 years, with a range of about 23 to 79; roughly 83% were male. Three patients responded partially, comprising one with hepatocellular carcinoma and two with cutaneous melanoma. General study results and limits: Among the lowest peripheral clonal expansion occurred in 0.1-3.0 mg/kg partial responders.

The sequencing used CD4+ or CD8+ T cells sorted from blood, collected in a trial of the OX40 agonist ivuxolimab. The chain uses TRBV25-1 and TRBJ2-1, with 7 bases fitting TRBD2. The origin of this receptor is an adult with an advanced solid tumor such as melanoma, head and neck, liver or kidney cancer. CDR3 loop: CASSELLAANEQFF. In DNA, the CDR3 is TGTGCCAGCAGTGAACTTCTAGCGGCCAATGAGCAGTTCTTC.